A selection of T cell receptor beta chains follows, all from one sample in a study of control samples from healthy donors and cancer patients. Method: immunoSEQ multiplex PCR; TCRdb's copy keeps in-frame clones and lacks some. The profile covers about 80,000 clones, with 75% to 85% appearing a single time and under 14% taken by the ten largest. Sequencing was carried out using PBMCs. Receptors were obtained from a man in his sixties with head and neck cancer. The CDR3 runs from the conserved cysteine through the conserved F or W.

V gene: TRBV10-3
CDR3 protein: CASLPGIAGLAGTSYEQYF

V gene: TRBV5-1
CDR3 protein: CASRWGVAGSYNEQFF

V gene: TRBV10-1
CDR3 protein: CATNRGLGTEAFF

V gene: TRBV13
CDR3 protein: CASSFELRAYEQYF

V gene: TRBV18
CDR3 protein: CASSRGAEQPQHF

V gene: TRBV18
CDR3 protein: CASSTSAGGGTDTQYF

V gene: TRBV18
CDR3 protein: CASSPGPGPQPQHF

V gene: TRBV12-5
CDR3 protein: CASGLWSRQTQYF

V gene: TRBV3-1/TRBV3-2
CDR3 protein: CASSPTGTNYEQYF

V gene: TRBV11-3
CDR3 protein: CASSFGRVPQDTQYF

V gene: TRBV12-3/TRBV12-4
CDR3 protein: CATTRGGGLVYF

V gene: TRBV5-4
CDR3 protein: CASSLAGLGNTIYF

V gene: TRBV27
CDR3 protein: CASRQEGSSNQPQHF

V gene: TRBV6-2/TRBV6-3
CDR3 protein: CASSRQGVDTDTQYF

V gene: TRBV4-2
CDR3 protein: CASSQERMVSGANVLTF

V gene: TRBV11-2
CDR3 protein: CASSLDRGSKNIQYF

V gene: TRBV12-3/TRBV12-4
CDR3 protein: CASSLQGGQPQHF

V gene: TRBV2
CDR3 protein: CASSDGRGLVSTDTQYF

V gene: TRBV24-1
CDR3 protein: CATSDFWASGGQETQYF

V gene: TRBV11-1
CDR3 protein: CASSPTSGSSYNEQFF

V gene: TRBV27
CDR3 protein: CASIQSGGRAWSTEAFF

V gene: TRBV2
CDR3 protein: CASSGQRETEQYF

V gene: TRBV10-1
CDR3 protein: CASRLGQGSYNEQFF

V gene: TRBV28
CDR3 protein: CASSPPSSVNSYNEQFF

V gene: TRBV5-1
CDR3 protein: CASSFGQGEGYGYTF

V gene: TRBV28
CDR3 protein: CASGSQGTGNTIYF